The 11 T cell receptor beta chains below come from one sample, sequenced in a study of beta chain features in type 1 diabetes. Expressed TCRB transcripts were sequenced because the entire RNA isolate underwent reverse transcription. Profiled with immunoSEQ multiplex PCR; TCRdb holds only in-frame clones, not every one. Here the sample spans over 350,000 clones, about 15% being singletons. Specimen: naive CD4+ T cells from blood. The source is a woman in her late teens or twenties in good health.

This chain links TRBV9 with TRBJ2-3; D is possibly TRBD2 (6 bases). This CDR3 has 17 residues. The V end was cut by 4 bases, the J end by 2 bases, with 20 bases between. CDR1 is SGDLS and CDR2 is YYNGEE in the germline V gene. The DNA for the CDR3 is TGTGCCAGCAGCACCCGAGGGAGGTTAGTGGACACAGATACGCAGTATTTT. The encoded protein is CASSTRGRLVDTDTQYF. Supplemented by reference TRBV9 and TRBJ2-3, the full variable domain reads DSGVTQTPKHLITATGQRVTLRCSPRSGDLSVYWYQQSLDQGLQFLIQYYNGEERAKGNILERFSAQQFPDLHSELNLSSLELGDSALYFCASSTRGRLVDTDTQYFGPGTRLTVL.

This clone was counted only a few times. V is TRBV21-1 and J is TRBJ2-5; the table's D gene call, TRBD1, was not cross checked with the DNA. TRBV21-1 is assigned pseudogene status. The CDR3 length is 14 residues. Here the CDR3 reads CASSKLGQQETQYF. In DNA, the CDR3 is TGTGCCAGCAGCAAATTGGGCCAGCAAGAGACCCAGTACTTC.

This clone was seen a handful of times. This chain connects TRBV6-6 to TRBJ1-1; the D gene is possibly TRBD1 (5 bases). The CDR3 consists of 15 residues. The germline V gene has CDR1 MNHNY and CDR2 SVGAGI (reference sequence). Deletions cut 5 bases from V and 1 base from J, with 14 bases between. CDR3 sequence reads: CASSAPGRGNTEAFF. The CDR3 DNA reads as TGTGCCAGCAGTGCCCCGGGGAGGGGGAACACTGAAGCTTTCTTT.

This clone has more than one count but fewer than ten. The chain carries TRBV7-2 and TRBJ2-1; 7 nucleotides line up with TRBD2. The CDR3 loop spans 14 amino acids. The germline V gene encodes CDR1 SGHTA and CDR2 FQGNSA. J gave up 13 bases and V 4 bases, and 13 bases lay outside the gene matches. The CDR3 region has the DNA TGTGCCAGCAGCTCCTCTTACGGGACTAATCCACAGTTCTTC. Protein: CASSSSYGTNPQFF.

The sample holds a few counts of this clone. The chain couples TRBV29-1 to TRBJ2-3, with 7 bases that match TRBD2. The junction had 15 bases not matched to a gene; V was cut back by 3 bases and J by 6 bases. The CDR3 is made up of 16 amino acids. Germline CDR1 and CDR2: SQVTM and ANQGSEA. CDR3 bases: TGCAGCGTTGATAACGGGGAGGGAGTCCCATTTGATACGCAGTATTTT. Translation: CSVDNGEGVPFDTQYF.

This sequence joins TRBV7-2 and TRBJ2-7; D call uncertain. Per the germline V gene, CDR1 is SGHTA and CDR2 is FQGNSA. The CDR3 loop spans 13 amino acids. The V and J ends lost 0 bases and 4 bases respectively, with 7 bases between them. The CDR3 loop is CASSLAEYYEQYF. Written as DNA, the CDR3 is TGTGCCAGCAGCTTAGCGGAGTATTACGAGCAGTACTTC.

This clone occurred a few times. The chain is built from TRBV9 and TRBJ1-5; 7 bases agree with TRBD1. The V segment lost 4 bases and the J segment 0 bases; nucleotides outside the gene matches: 7. Germline CDR1 reads SGDLS; CDR2 reads YYNGEE. The CDR3 length is 16 residues. In DNA form, the CDR3 reads TGTGCCAGCAGCTCCGGGACAGATCATAGCAATCAGCCCCAGCATTTT. Its translation is CASSSGTDHSNQPQHF.

This rearrangement joins TRBV27 to TRBJ2-3, with a tentative D call TRBD2 (6 bases). There are 14 residues in the CDR3. Trimming removed 3 bases at V and 2 bases at J, with 9 bases between. Germline CDR1 reads MNHEY; CDR2 reads SMNVEV (reference sequence). The CDR3 DNA reads as TGTGCCAGCAGTTTGGGAGGATACACAGATACGCAGTATTTT. Protein: CASSLGGYTDTQYF.

The chain employs TRBV29-1 and TRBJ2-3, with TRBD2 identical over 13 bases. The length of the CDR3 is 15 residues. Per the germline V gene, CDR1 is SQVTM and CDR2 is ANQGSEA. The V segment lost 6 bases and the J segment 3 bases; nucleotides outside the gene matches: 6. CDR3 sequence reads: CSVRTSGSGTDTQYF. The CDR3 nucleotides read TGCAGCGTCCGGACTAGCGGGAGTGGGACAGATACGCAGTATTTT.

About this clone itself: Distinct nucleotide sequences in the sample also encode this CDR3. The chain recombines TRBV28 with TRBJ2-7; D gene ambiguous. Germline V gene lookup returns CDR1 MDHEN and CDR2 SYDVKM. The CDR3 length is 11 residues. Deletions cut 5 bases from V and 4 bases from J, with 6 bases between. CDR3 loop: CASSTEYEQYF. CDR3 DNA: TGTGCCAGCAGTACCGAGTACGAGCAGTACTTC.

This clone has a handful of counts. This rearrangement joins TRBV29-1 to TRBJ2-5; D possibly corresponds to TRBD2 (6 bases). The germline CDR1 and CDR2 sequences are SQVTM and ANQGSEA. The CDR3 has 12 amino acids. With 4 bases removed from V and 3 bases from J, the gap between germline ends came to 9 bases. The CDR3: CSVALAEETQYF. For the CDR3, the DNA is TGCAGCGTTGCATTAGCGGAAGAGACCCAGTACTTC.